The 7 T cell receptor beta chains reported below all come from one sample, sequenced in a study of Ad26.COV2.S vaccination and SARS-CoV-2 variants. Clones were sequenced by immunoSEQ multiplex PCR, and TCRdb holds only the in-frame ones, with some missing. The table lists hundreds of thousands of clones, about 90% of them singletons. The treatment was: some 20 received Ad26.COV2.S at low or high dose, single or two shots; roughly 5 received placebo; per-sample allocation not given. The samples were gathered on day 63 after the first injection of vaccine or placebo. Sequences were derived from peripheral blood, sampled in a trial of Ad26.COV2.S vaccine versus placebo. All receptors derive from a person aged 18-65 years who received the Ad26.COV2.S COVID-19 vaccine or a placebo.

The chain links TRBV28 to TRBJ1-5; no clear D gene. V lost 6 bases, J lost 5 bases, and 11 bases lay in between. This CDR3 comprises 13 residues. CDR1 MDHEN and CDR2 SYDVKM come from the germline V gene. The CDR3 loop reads CASSNTPDQPQHF. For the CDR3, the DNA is TGTGCCAGCAGCAATACCCCAGATCAGCCCCAGCATTTT. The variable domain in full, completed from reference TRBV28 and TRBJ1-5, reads DVKVTQSSRYLVKRTGEKVFLECVQDMDHENMFWYRQDPGLGLRLIYFSYDVKMKEKGDIPEGYSVSREKKERFSLILESASTNQTSMYLCASSNTPDQPQHFGDGTRLSIL.

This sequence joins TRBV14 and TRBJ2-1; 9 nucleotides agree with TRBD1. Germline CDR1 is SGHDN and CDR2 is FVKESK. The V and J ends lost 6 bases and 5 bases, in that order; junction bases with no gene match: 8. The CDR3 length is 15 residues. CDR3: CASRAGTGNNNEQFF. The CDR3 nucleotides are TGTGCCAGCAGGGCCGGGACAGGGAATAACAATGAGCAGTTCTTC.

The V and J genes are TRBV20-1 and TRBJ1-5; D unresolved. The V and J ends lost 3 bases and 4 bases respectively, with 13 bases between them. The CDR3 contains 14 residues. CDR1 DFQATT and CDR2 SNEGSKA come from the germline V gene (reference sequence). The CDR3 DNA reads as TGCAGTGCTAGTGAATCCGAAGCGAATCAGCCCCAGCATTTT. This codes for CSASESEANQPQHF.

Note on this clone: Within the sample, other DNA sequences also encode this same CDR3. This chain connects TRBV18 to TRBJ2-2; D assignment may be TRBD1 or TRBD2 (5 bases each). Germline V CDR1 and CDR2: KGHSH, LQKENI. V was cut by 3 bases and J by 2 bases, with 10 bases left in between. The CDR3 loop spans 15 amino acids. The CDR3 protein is CASSPGTGNTGELFF. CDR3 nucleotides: TGTGCCAGCTCACCCGGGACGGGAAACACCGGGGAGCTGTTTTTT.

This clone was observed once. CDR3 sequence reads: CASSQDRWGTDTQYF. The CDR3 nucleotides are TGCGCCAGCAGCCAAGATCGTTGGGGCACAGATACGCAGTATTTT. This chain uses TRBV4-3 with TRBJ2-3; no clear D. Trimming took off 0 bases at V and 1 base at J, with 8 bases between the two ends. This CDR3 has 15 amino acids. CDR1 is LGHNA, CDR2 YSLEER, per germline.

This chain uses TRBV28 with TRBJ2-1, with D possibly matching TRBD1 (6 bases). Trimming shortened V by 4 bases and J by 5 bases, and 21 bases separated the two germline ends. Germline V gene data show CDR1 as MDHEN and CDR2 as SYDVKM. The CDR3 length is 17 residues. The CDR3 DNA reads TGTGCCAGCAGTTACAGGGCCTACACGTCGTTTCACAATGAGCAGTTCTTC. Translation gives CASSYRAYTSFHNEQFF.

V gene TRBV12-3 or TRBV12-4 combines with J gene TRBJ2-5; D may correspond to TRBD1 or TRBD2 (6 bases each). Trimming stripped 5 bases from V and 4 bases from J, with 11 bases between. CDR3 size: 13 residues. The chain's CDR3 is CASSRGRGETQYF. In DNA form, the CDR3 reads TGTGCCAGCAGTCGGGGGCGGGGAGAGACCCAGTACTTC.